The entry below describes one T cell receptor (beta chain). The sort gate was single viable CD3+CD4+CD8-CD45RO+ cells for memory CD4+ T cells. CMV serostatus came from serum IgG against pp150, pp28, p38, p52. Positive selection with CD4 microbeads enriched total CD4+ T cells. The authors' processing: After removing out-of-frame reads, around 2,000,000 distinct TCRbeta sequences remained. Libraries were prepared by immunoSEQ multiplex PCR; TCRdb keeps only in-frame clonotypes and omits some of them. V, J and clone size derive from that table, while D and trimming were established from the DNA sequence. Of 75,000 to 90,000 clones listed, about 85% are singletons. The V gene end was trimmed by 5 bases and the J gene end by 1 base; junction bases not matched to a gene: 4. This CDR3 comprises 15 residues. Germline V gene lookup returns CDR1 MDHEN and CDR2 SYDVKM. This specimen comes from a study of memory CD4+ T cells and cytomegalovirus serostatus. About the research overall: Donors were healthy Belgian adults, 9 or 10 CMV seropositive and 20 to 25 seronegative.

The origin of this receptor is an adult in good health and CMV-seronegative. Specimen: memory CD4+ T cells from blood. The rearrangement uses TRBV28 and TRBJ2-3; TRBD1 matches at 9 bases. CDR3 bases: TGTGCCAGCAGTGACCGGGACAGGGGCACAGATACGCAGTATTTT. The encoded protein is CASSDRDRGTDTQYF.